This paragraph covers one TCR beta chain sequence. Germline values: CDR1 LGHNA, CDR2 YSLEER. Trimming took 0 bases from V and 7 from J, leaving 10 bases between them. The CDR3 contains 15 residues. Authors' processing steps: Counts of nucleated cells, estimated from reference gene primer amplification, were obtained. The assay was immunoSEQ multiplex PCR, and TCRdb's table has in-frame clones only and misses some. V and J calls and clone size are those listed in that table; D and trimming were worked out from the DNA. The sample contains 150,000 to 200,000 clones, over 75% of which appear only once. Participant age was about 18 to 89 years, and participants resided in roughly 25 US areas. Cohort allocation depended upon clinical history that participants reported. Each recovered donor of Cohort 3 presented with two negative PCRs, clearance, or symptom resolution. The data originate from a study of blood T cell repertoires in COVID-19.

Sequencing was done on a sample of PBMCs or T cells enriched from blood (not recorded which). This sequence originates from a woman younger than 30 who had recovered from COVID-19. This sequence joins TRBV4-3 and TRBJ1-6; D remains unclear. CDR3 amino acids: CASSQDRSGNSPLHF. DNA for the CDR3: TGCGCCAGCAGCCAAGATCGGAGCGGGAATTCACCCCTCCACTTT.